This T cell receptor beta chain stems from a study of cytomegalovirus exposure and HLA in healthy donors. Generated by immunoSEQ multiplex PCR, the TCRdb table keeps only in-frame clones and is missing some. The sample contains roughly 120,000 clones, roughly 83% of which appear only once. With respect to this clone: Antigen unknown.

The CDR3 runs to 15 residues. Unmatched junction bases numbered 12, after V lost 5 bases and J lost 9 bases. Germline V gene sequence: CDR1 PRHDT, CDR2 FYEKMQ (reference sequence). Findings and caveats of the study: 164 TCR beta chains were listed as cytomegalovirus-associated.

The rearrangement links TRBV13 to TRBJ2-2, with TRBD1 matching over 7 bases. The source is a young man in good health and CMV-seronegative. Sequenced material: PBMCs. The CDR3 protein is CASSPPTGTSRELFF. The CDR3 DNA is TGTGCCAGCAGCCCCCCGACAGGGACCTCCCGGGAGCTGTTTTTT.